These T cell receptor beta chains were read from a single sample in a study of cytomegalovirus exposure and HLA in healthy donors. Method: immunoSEQ multiplex PCR; TCRdb's copy keeps in-frame clones and lacks some. The sample has 150,000 to 160,000 clones, around 81% seen once. The sequenced material came from PBMCs. All receptors come from a woman aged 35 to 49 in good health and CMV-seropositive. Each CDR3 is given with its conserved first and last residue. A D gene is named only where the DNA matches it firmly. A clone size is listed for some rows: how often the clone was seen (once, few, many), or a class if it is expanded.

j_call v_call clone_size d_call cdr3_nt cdr3_aa
TRBJ1-5 TRBV19 - TRBD1 TGTGCCAGTAGTCTCAGTCCGGACAGGGACAATCAGCCCCAGCATTTT CASSLSPDRDNQPQHF
TRBJ2-7 TRBV28 - TRBD2 TGTGCCAGCAGTTTATGGGATACTAGCGGGTCCTACGAGCAGTACTTC CASSLWDTSGSYEQYF
TRBJ1-1 TRBV14 - TRBD1 TGTGCCAGCAGCCAGAAAGTCGGACAGGGGGACACTGAAGCTTTCTTT CASSQKVGQGDTEAFF
TRBJ2-1 TRBV28 - - TGTGCCAGCACCTCCGGTTGGGAGCTTATGAATGAGCAGTTCTTC CASTSGWELMNEQFF
TRBJ1-5 TRBV19 - - TGTGCCAGTAGTATATCCTCCGGCGGAAATCAGCCCCAGCATTTT CASSISSGGNQPQHF
TRBJ2-7 TRBV11-2 - TRBD2 TGTGCCAGCAGCTTGACTAGCGTTTACGAGCAGTACTTC CASSLTSVYEQYF
TRBJ2-1 TRBV18 - TRBD2 TGTGCCAGCTCACCACCGGGACTAGTCAACGACAATGAGCAGTTCTTC CASSPPGLVNDNEQFF
TRBJ2-3 TRBV18 - TRBD2 TGTGCCAGCTCACCACCGGTAGCGGGCATCACAGATACGCAGTATTTT CASSPPVAGITDTQYF
TRBJ1-6 TRBV15 few TRBD1 TGTGCCACCAGCAGAGCCCCGGGACAGGGATCAACACCCCTCCACTTT CATSRAPGQGSTPLHF
TRBJ2-7 TRBV27 - - TGTGCCAGCAGGAAGGACAGAGCATACGAGCAGTACTTC CASRKDRAYEQYF
TRBJ2-7 TRBV6-6 - - TGTGCCAGCGGGCTGCGGGCGGGGGAGCAGTACTTC CASGLRAGEQYF
TRBJ2-1 TRBV6-1 - TRBD2 TGTGCCAGCGCACTCTCTAGCGGGAGCTACAATGAGCAGTTCTTC CASALSSGSYNEQFF
TRBJ1-2 TRBV7-9 - - TGTGCCAGCAGCTTAAGTCTCGGTACAGGGCATCAAGGCTACACCTTC CASSLSLGTGHQGYTF
TRBJ1-2 TRBV18 - TRBD1 TGTGCCAGCCAACCGGGACAGGATTTGAGTGGCTACACCTTC CASQPGQDLSGYTF
TRBJ2-7 TRBV9 - TRBD2 TGTGCCAGCAGCGTAGACTCTGGGACTAGCGGTCTTCACGGGCAGTACTTC CASSVDSGTSGLHGQYF
TRBJ2-5 TRBV5-1 - - TGCGCCAGCAGCCTCGGGAGTGAGACCCAGTACTTC CASSLGSETQYF
TRBJ2-1 TRBV19 - - TGTGCCAGTAGTATCTTTCAACGGGATGGTGAGCAGTTCTTC CASSIFQRDGEQFF
TRBJ2-7 TRBV27 - TRBD2 TGTGCCAGCAGTCTCTACCTAGCGGAGGGGCATAACGAGCAGTACTTC CASSLYLAEGHNEQYF
TRBJ2-2 TRBV5-1 - TRBD1 TGCGCCAGCTTACGGGACAGGGGGCAAGGCGGGGAGCTGTTTTTT CASLRDRGQGGELFF
TRBJ2-2 TRBV4-1 few TRBD1 TGCGCCAGCCGGGGACAGGGATTGACCGGGGAGCTGTTTTTT CASRGQGLTGELFF
TRBJ2-7 TRBV6-6 - - TGTGCCAGCAGTTACTCAGGGGGCAGTCTTGGCGGGAAGCAGTACTTC CASSYSGGSLGGKQYF
TRBJ1-3 TRBV5-1 - - TGCGCCAGCAGCTTGGCCGCGGGAGCTGGAAACACCATATATTTT CASSLAAGAGNTIYF